This TCR beta chain was captured by sequencing in a study of OX40 agonist ivuxolimab in advanced cancers. With respect to this clone: Additional DNA sequences in this sample encode the identical CDR3.

CDR1 is SGHNT and CDR2 is YYREEE in the germline V gene (reference sequence). After removal of 4 bases from V and 8 bases from J, the junction contained 4 bases not matched to a gene. This CDR3 is built from 13 residues. TCRdb's table, derived via immunoSEQ multiplex PCR, lists solely in-frame clones and lacks some. The sample consists of 65,000 to 70,000 clones, more than 85% of them appearing once. This specimen was CD4+ or CD8+ T cells sorted from blood, taken in a trial of the OX40 agonist ivuxolimab. The J gene is TRBJ2-1, the V gene TRBV5-4, with 9 bases identical to TRBD2. The TCR sequence derives from an adult with an advanced solid tumor such as melanoma, head and neck, liver or kidney cancer. The CDR3 sequence is CASSHSGSDEQFF. The CDR3 DNA sequence: TGTGCCAGCAGCCATAGCGGGAGCGATGAGCAGTTCTTC.